Each of the 29 T cell receptor beta chains below was sequenced from the same sample in a study of OX40 agonist ivuxolimab in advanced cancers. Some clones are missing from TCRdb's copy, which holds only in-frame ones; the method was immunoSEQ multiplex PCR. The table has 85,000 to 100,000 clones, 90% to 95% seen once. Sample: CD4+ or CD8+ T cells sorted from blood, taken in a trial of the OX40 agonist ivuxolimab. The receptors derive from an adult with an advanced solid tumor such as melanoma, head and neck, liver or kidney cancer.

The sample holds one count of this clone. The chain couples TRBV4-1 to TRBJ2-3; D is undetermined. The CDR3 has 13 amino acids. Germline V gene sequence: CDR1 MGHRA, CDR2 YSYEKL. Between the trimmed V and J ends, which lost 0 bases and 5 bases, there was a span of 6 bases. CDR3 sequence: CASSQDHGDTQYF. CDR3 DNA: TGCGCCAGCAGCCAAGATCACGGAGATACGCAGTATTTT.

This sequence joins TRBV5-6 and TRBJ2-1, with 8 bases aligning to TRBD2. CDR3 length: 17 residues. Germline V gives CDR1 SGHDT, CDR2 YYEEEE. Trimming took 0 bases from V and 0 from J; bases not matched to a gene: 5. The CDR3 DNA sequence: TGTGCCAGCAGCTTGGGTACGGCGGGGGGCTCCTACAATGAGCAGTTCTTC. Protein product: CASSLGTAGGSYNEQFF.

V usage is TRBV28 and J usage is TRBJ2-5, with unresolved D. Per germline, CDR1 MDHEN and CDR2 SYDVKM. Trimming shortened V by 8 bases and J by 7 bases, and 11 bases separated the two germline ends. The CDR3 loop spans 11 amino acids. DNA of the CDR3: TGTGCCAGCGGGCCCCGGAGGACCCAGTACTTC. This gives the protein CASGPRRTQYF.

The chain has TRBV11-3 and TRBJ2-7; no reliable D call. Trimming pared 5 bases from V and 0 bases from J, leaving 5 bases between. This CDR3 region has 12 residues. CDR1 is SGHNT, CDR2 YENEEA, per germline. As DNA, the CDR3 is TGTGCCAGCAGCCTGAACTCCTACGAGCAGTACGTC. Its protein product is CASSLNSYEQYV.

This chain links TRBV20-1 with TRBJ2-7; possibly TRBD1 or TRBD2 for D (5 bases each). The CDR3 loop spans 11 amino acids. Germline CDR1 is DFQATT and CDR2 is SNEGSKA (reference sequence). The V and J ends lost 5 bases and 9 bases respectively, with 14 bases between them. The CDR3 reads CSAARGELQYF. CDR3 coding DNA: TGCAGTGCTGCCCGAGGGGAACTGCAGTACTTC.

This chain uses TRBV28 with TRBJ1-2; the D gene is possibly TRBD1 (5 bases). The CDR3 is 12 amino acids. The germline V gene has CDR1 MDHEN and CDR2 SYDVKM. This CDR3 is CSTWGDLYGYTF. DNA for the CDR3: TGTTCCACGTGGGGGGATCTCTATGGCTACACCTTC.

The rearrangement links TRBV6-5 to TRBJ2-1; 7 bases map to TRBD2. The ends lost 0 bases at V and 8 bases at J; junction bases unmatched: 10. The germline gives CDR1 MNHEY, CDR2 SVGAGI. The CDR3 extends over 16 amino acids. CDR3 nucleotide sequence: TGTGCCAGCAGTTACTCCCTAGCGGATGGAATGTATGAGCAGTTCTTC. The encoded protein is CASSYSLADGMYEQFF.

The chain links TRBV30 to TRBJ2-2; 9 bases agree with TRBD2. CDR3 length: 15 residues. Per germline, CDR1 GTSNPN and CDR2 SVGIG (reference sequence). The ends lost 0 bases at V and 6 bases at J; junction bases unmatched: 5. The CDR3 sequence is CAWSVLAGGSGELFF. CDR3 DNA sequence: TGTGCCTGGAGTGTTCTGGCGGGAGGGTCCGGGGAGCTGTTTTTT.

V gene TRBV5-5 combines with J gene TRBJ1-5; no definite D call. The CDR3 length is 13 residues. CDR1 is SGHKS, CDR2 YYEKEE, per germline (reference sequence). Trimming took 4 bases from V and 0 from J, leaving 5 bases between them. In DNA form, the CDR3 reads TGTGCCAGCAGCCTCTATAGCAATCAGCCCCAGCATTTT. It encodes CASSLYSNQPQHF.

The genes are TRBV9 and TRBJ2-1, with D unclear. Per the germline V gene, CDR1 is SGDLS and CDR2 is YYNGEE. V was cut by 0 bases and J by 4 bases, with 8 bases left in between. The length of the CDR3 is 14 residues. The CDR3 spells CASSVDREYNEQFF. In nucleotides, the CDR3 is TGTGCCAGCAGCGTAGATAGAGAATACAATGAGCAGTTCTTC. Full variable domain (outside the CDR3, taken from reference TRBV9 and TRBJ2-1): DSGVTQTPKHLITATGQRVTLRCSPRSGDLSVYWYQQSLDQGLQFLIQYYNGEERAKGNILERFSAQQFPDLHSELNLSSLELGDSALYFCASSVDREYNEQFFGPGTRLTVL.

The V and J genes are TRBV9 and TRBJ2-5, with D maybe TRBD1 (5 bases). V lost 2 bases and J 5 bases, leaving 13 bases between the germline ends. CDR1 and CDR2 (germline): SGDLS, YYNGEE. This CDR3 comprises 14 residues. CDR3 DNA sequence: TGTGCCAGCAGCGTTAGTTTTCCAGGGGAGACCCAGTACTTC. Its translation is CASSVSFPGETQYF.

The chain is built from TRBV30 and TRBJ2-1; 13 nucleotides agree with TRBD2. The length of the CDR3 is 16 residues. Germline V gene data show CDR1 as GTSNPN and CDR2 as SVGIG (reference sequence). V was pared by 5 bases and J by 6 bases, with 10 bases of the junction left unmatched. CDR3 DNA sequence: TGTGCCTGGGGAACGGGACTAGCGGGGTTTGCCAATGAGCAGTTCTTC. This sequence encodes CAWGTGLAGFANEQFF.

The chain recombines TRBV4-2 with TRBJ2-3, with unresolved D. This CDR3 has 13 residues. The germline V gene has CDR1 LGHNA and CDR2 YNFKEQ. V lost 2 bases, J lost 0 bases, and 3 bases lay in between. The CDR3 DNA follows: TGTGCCAGCAGCCAATTTAGCACAGATACGCAGTATTTT. This sequence encodes CASSQFSTDTQYF.

This clone appeared once. CDR3 sequence: CASSIWGNTEAFF. DNA for the CDR3: TGTGCCAGTAGTATTTGGGGGAACACTGAAGCTTTCTTT. The chain employs TRBV19 and TRBJ1-1, with unresolved D. Germline CDR1 reads LNHDA; CDR2 reads SQIVND (reference sequence). The germline V and J ends were trimmed by 3 bases and 1 base, with 6 bases remaining between them. CDR3 length: 13 amino acids.

This clone was recorded a few times. Other nucleotide sequences in the sample specify the same CDR3. This rearrangement joins TRBV9 to TRBJ2-3; unclear D gene. V was pared by 0 bases and J by 4 bases, with 0 bases between. This CDR3 comprises 11 residues. CDR1 is SGDLS and CDR2 is YYNGEE in the germline V gene. Written as DNA, the CDR3 is TGTGCCAGCAGCGTAGCAGATACGCAGTATTTT. It is translated as CASSVADTQYF.

V is TRBV28 and J is TRBJ2-1; D not resolved. The CDR3 consists of 13 residues. V lost 6 bases and J lost 5, with 11 bases in between. Germline V gene lookup returns CDR1 MDHEN and CDR2 SYDVKM. The CDR3 sequence: CASRGYAHNEQFF. For the CDR3, the DNA is TGTGCCAGCAGGGGGTACGCCCACAATGAGCAGTTCTTC.

V and J are TRBV7-8 and TRBJ1-5, with D unclear. Trimming removed 3 bases from V and 0 bases from J, with 3 bases in between. The CDR3 sequence is 13 residues long. CDR1 and CDR2 from the germline V gene are SGHVS and FQNEAQ. CDR3 nucleotides: TGTGCCAGCAGCTTGAGTAGCAATCAGCCCCAGCATTTT. Translation gives CASSLSSNQPQHF.

As for this clone: As the CDR3 is not closed by the conserved phenylalanine or tryptophan, this likely results from a read error. The J gene is TRBJ1-2, the V gene TRBV5-1; 8 nucleotides line up with TRBD1. V shed 1 base, J shed 2 bases, and the junction held 7 bases outside the gene matches. The CDR3 consists of 16 residues. Germline CDR1 SGHRS, CDR2 YFSETQ. CDR3 in DNA: TGCGCCAGCAGCTTGTTGTCAGGGGGCGGGAACTATGGCTACACCCTC. Protein sequence: CASSLLSGGGNYGYTL.

The chain employs TRBV11-3 and TRBJ2-2; tentative D call: TRBD2 (6 bases). Trimming took 4 bases from V and 5 from J, leaving 11 bases between them. CDR3 size: 14 residues. CDR1 is SGHNT and CDR2 is YENEEA in the germline V gene. Here the CDR3 DNA reads TGTGCCAGCAGCTCGGGGCGGGATACCGGGGAGCTGTTTTTT. Protein sequence: CASSSGRDTGELFF.

Written as DNA, the CDR3 is TGTGCCTGGAGTTTTGGCGGGGAGACCCAGTACTTC. As protein: CAWSFGGETQYF. The J gene is TRBJ2-5, the V gene TRBV30; possibly TRBD2 for D (5 bases). In germline, CDR1 is GTSNPN, CDR2 SVGIG (reference sequence). Trimming cost V 2 bases and J 5 bases, with 9 bases left between them. The CDR3 totals 12 residues.

This sequence joins TRBV7-3 and TRBJ2-1; TRBD1 matches at 8 bases. The CDR3 runs 14 residues. Germline loops: CDR1 SGHTA, CDR2 FQGTGA. Trimming cost V 5 bases and J 9 bases; bases outside gene matches: 9. Here the CDR3 reads CASSRDRPGSEQFF. As DNA, the CDR3 is TGTGCCAGCAGCCGGGACAGGCCAGGGAGTGAGCAGTTCTTC.

The chain joins TRBV28 to TRBJ1-1; perhaps TRBD1 as D (5 bases). The germline V and J ends were trimmed by 8 bases and 10 bases, with 14 bases remaining between them. CDR3 length: 11 residues. CDR1 and CDR2 from the germline V gene are MDHEN and SYDVKM. The CDR3 loop is CASGRTLGAFF. The CDR3, as DNA: TGTGCCAGCGGCCGGACACTAGGAGCTTTCTTT.

The chain has TRBV28 and TRBJ2-1; 11 bases align to TRBD2. CDR3 length: 16 amino acids. J lost 0 bases, V lost 8 bases, and 6 bases had no gene match. Germline CDR1 reads MDHEN; CDR2 reads SYDVKM. This chain's CDR3 is CASWASGRISYNEQFF. The CDR3 DNA follows: TGTGCCAGCTGGGCTAGCGGGAGGATCTCCTACAATGAGCAGTTCTTC.

V gene TRBV6-6 combines with J gene TRBJ1-2; D possibly corresponds to TRBD1 (5 bases). The ends were cut back, 4 bases at V and 10 bases at J, with 13 bases in the middle. The CDR3 has 12 amino acids. Germline V lookup: CDR1 MNHNY, CDR2 SVGAGI (reference sequence). CDR3 sequence: CASSSNGGVYTF. CDR3 DNA sequence: TGTGCCAGCAGTTCCAACGGGGGAGTCTACACCTTC.

The chain's CDR3 is CATSRGTTGRLYEQYF. CDR3 DNA sequence: TGTGCCACCAGCAGAGGTACCACGGGACGCCTATACGAGCAGTACTTC. The rearrangement uses TRBV15 and TRBJ2-7; either TRBD1 or TRBD2 may fit D (5 bases each). Germline V gene data show CDR1 as LNHNV and CDR2 as YYDKDF (reference sequence). This CDR3 is built from 16 residues. Trimming took off 1 base at V and 4 bases at J, with 17 bases between the two ends.

The chain has TRBV5-1 and TRBJ2-5, with D hard to call. V gave up 0 bases and J gave up 4 bases, with 10 bases separating them. This CDR3 spans 14 amino acids. Germline-derived CDR1 and CDR2 are SGHRS and YFSETQ. The CDR3 loop reads CASSLGLVRETQYF. The CDR3 DNA is TGCGCCAGCAGCTTGGGACTTGTGCGAGAGACCCAGTACTTC. The whole variable domain, remainder taken from reference TRBV5-1 and TRBJ2-5, is KAGVTQTPRYLIKTRGQQVTLSCSPISGHRSVSWYQQTPGQGLQFLFEYFSETQRNKGNFPGRFSGRQFSNSRSEMNVSTLELGDSALYLCASSLGLVRETQYFGPGTRLLVL.

The chain employs TRBV18 and TRBJ2-1; 9 bases agree with TRBD2. Unmatched junction bases numbered 8, after V lost 3 bases and J lost 2 bases. The V gene's germline CDR1 is KGHSH and CDR2 LQKENI. There are 17 residues in the CDR3. The CDR3 sequence: CASSPPFLAGPYNEQFF. DNA of the CDR3: TGTGCCAGCTCACCCCCCTTTCTAGCGGGGCCCTACAATGAGCAGTTCTTC.

V gene TRBV6-4 combines with J gene TRBJ2-5; TRBD2 matches 7 bases. This CDR3 is built from 14 residues. Trimming at V came to 4 bases and at J to 6 bases, leaving 8 bases not matched to a gene. Germline V CDR1 and CDR2: MRHNA, SNTAGT. The CDR3 is CASSVPTSPKTQYF. CDR3 sequence (DNA): TGTGCCAGCAGTGTCCCGACTAGCCCGAAGACCCAGTACTTC.

This clone was detected only once. The J gene is TRBJ2-3, the V gene TRBV19; D uncertain. The V gene's germline CDR1 is LNHDA and CDR2 SQIVND (reference sequence). Trimming shortened V by 6 bases and J by 0 bases, and 10 bases separated the two germline ends. The CDR3 runs 14 residues. CDR3 nucleotides: TGTGCCAGTAGGCGGTGGGATAGCACAGATACGCAGTATTTT. As protein: CASRRWDSTDTQYF.